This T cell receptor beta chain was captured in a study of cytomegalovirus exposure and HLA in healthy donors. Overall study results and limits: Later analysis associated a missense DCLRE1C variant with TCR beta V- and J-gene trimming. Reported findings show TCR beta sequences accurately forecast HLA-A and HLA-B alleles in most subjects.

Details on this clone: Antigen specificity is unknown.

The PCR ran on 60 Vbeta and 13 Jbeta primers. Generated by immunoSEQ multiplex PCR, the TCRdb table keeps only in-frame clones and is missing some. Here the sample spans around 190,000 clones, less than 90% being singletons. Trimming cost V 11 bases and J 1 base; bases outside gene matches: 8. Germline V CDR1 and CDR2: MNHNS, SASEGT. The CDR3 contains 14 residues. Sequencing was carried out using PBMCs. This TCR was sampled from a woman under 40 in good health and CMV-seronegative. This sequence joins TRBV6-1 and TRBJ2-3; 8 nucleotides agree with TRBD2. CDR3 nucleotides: TGTGCCGGAGAAGCGGGAGAGGGCACAGATACGCAGTATTTT. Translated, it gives CAGEAGEGTDTQYF.